The 5 T cell receptor beta chains presented below share a single source sample, sequenced in a study of response to subunit inactivated influenza vaccine. A single record per CDR3 protein comes from TCRdb applying MiXCR to the RT-PCR reads. The sample has about half a million distinct CDR3 sequences, about 10% seen once. Sequencing was performed on PBMCs from blood, taken roughly 48 days after vaccination. The source of these receptors is a man in his fifties or sixties who received an inactivated influenza vaccine.

V gene TRBV6-2 or TRBV6-3 combines with J gene TRBJ2-1; 9 bases are shared with TRBD2. V gave up 3 bases and J gave up 7 bases; unmatched junction bases: 13. Germline-derived CDR1 and CDR2 are MNHEY and SVGEGT. This CDR3 comprises 17 residues. This CDR3 reads CASSYPLGSGGNNEQFF. CDR3 sequence (DNA): TGTGCCAGCAGTTATCCGCTAGGTAGCGGGGGAAATAATGAGCAGTTCTTC.

The table lists this clonotype with many counts. The genes are TRBV6-2 or TRBV6-3 and TRBJ1-5; D ambiguous. CDR1 and CDR2 from the germline V gene are MNHEY and SVGEGT. This CDR3 contains 12 residues. Deletions cut 7 bases from V and 7 bases from J, with 11 bases between. The CDR3 sequence is CASNPFGQPQHF. The CDR3 DNA is TGTGCCAGCAACCCGTTTGGACAGCCCCAGCATTTT.

The chain links TRBV7-8 to TRBJ2-2; perhaps TRBD2 as D (5 bases). V was trimmed by 2 bases and J by 1 base, leaving 8 bases between them. The CDR3 runs to 15 residues. Germline loops: CDR1 SGHVS, CDR2 FQNEAQ. The CDR3 DNA reads TGTGCCAGCAGCTTATTGAGGGTGAACACCGGGGAGCTGTTTTTT. Encoded protein: CASSLLRVNTGELFF.

This clonotype has just a few counts. The rearrangement links TRBV5-1 to TRBJ2-3; weak D call: TRBD2 (5 bases). V was clipped by 7 bases and J by 1 base, with 13 bases between them. The CDR3 length is 14 residues. Germline V gives CDR1 SGHRS, CDR2 YFSETQ. The CDR3 coding sequence is TGCGCCAGCTCAGGACTGATTGGCACAGATACGCAGTATTTT. The encoded protein is CASSGLIGTDTQYF.

This clonotype was picked up many times. CDR3 amino acids: CASSVDSGGSGELFF. CDR3 coding DNA: TGTGCCAGCAGTGTCGATAGCGGGGGCAGCGGGGAGCTGTTTTTT. V is TRBV6-4 and J is TRBJ2-2; TRBD2 matches at 9 bases. The junction had 7 bases not matched to a gene; V was cut back by 4 bases and J by 7 bases. The CDR3 consists of 15 residues. The germline CDR1 and CDR2 sequences are MRHNA and SNTAGT.